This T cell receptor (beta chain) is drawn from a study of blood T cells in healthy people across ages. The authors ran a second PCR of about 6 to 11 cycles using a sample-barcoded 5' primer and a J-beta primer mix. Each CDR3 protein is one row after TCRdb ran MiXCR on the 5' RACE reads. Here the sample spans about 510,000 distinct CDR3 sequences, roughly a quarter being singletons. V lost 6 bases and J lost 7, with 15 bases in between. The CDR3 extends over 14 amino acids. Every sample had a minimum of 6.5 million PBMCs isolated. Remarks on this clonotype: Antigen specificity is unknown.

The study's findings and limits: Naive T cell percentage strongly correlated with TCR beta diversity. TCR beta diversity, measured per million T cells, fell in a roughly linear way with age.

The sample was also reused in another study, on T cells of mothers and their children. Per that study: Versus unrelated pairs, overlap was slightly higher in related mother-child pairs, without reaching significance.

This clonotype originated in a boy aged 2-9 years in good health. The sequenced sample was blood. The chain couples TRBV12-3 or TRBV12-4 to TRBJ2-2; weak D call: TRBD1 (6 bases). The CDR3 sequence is CASRHREVVGELFF. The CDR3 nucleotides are TGTGCCAGCAGACACAGGGAAGTGGTCGGGGAGCTGTTTTTT.